This T cell receptor beta chain was retrieved from a study of cytomegalovirus exposure and HLA in healthy donors. Notes on the study in general: The HLA-A and HLA-B alleles of most subjects were reportedly predicted accurately from TCR beta sequences.

Details on this clone: Its specificity is unknown.

PCR was performed using 60 Vbeta and 13 Jbeta primers. Measured with immunoSEQ multiplex PCR; TCRdb has only the in-frame clones, and not every one. Of approximately 220,000 clones listed, approximately 80% are singletons. Germline V lookup: CDR1 LNHDA, CDR2 SQIVND (reference sequence). V lost 4 bases and J 3 bases, leaving 34 bases between the germline ends. The CDR3 consists of 22 residues. The J gene is TRBJ1-5, the V gene TRBV19; TRBD1 is a possible D gene (5 bases). The specimen was PBMCs. The sequence was collected from a girl under 18 in good health and CMV-seronegative. The chain's CDR3 is CASSNSIFSFTSGKSHNQPQHF. CDR3 nucleotide sequence: TGTGCCAGTAGTAATAGTATCTTCTCCTTCACTTCAGGGAAAAGCCACAATCAGCCCCAGCATTTT.